The clone carrying this T cell receptor (beta chain) was recorded once. This sample is part of a study of T cell changes during pregnancy in multiple sclerosis. CDR3 length: 13 residues. The ends lost 7 bases at V and 9 bases at J; junction bases unmatched: 4. CDR1 and CDR2 from the germline V gene are SNHLY and FYNNEI. TCRdb's copy holds only in-frame clones and misses some; the assay was immunoSEQ multiplex PCR. The table lists under 50,000 clones, under 95% of them singletons. Sequenced material: CD4+ T cells from peripheral blood mononuclear cells, taken in the second trimester of pregnancy. The rearrangement uses TRBV2 and TRBJ1-6; 9 bases are shared with TRBD1. The source of this sequence is a female donor in good health, enrolled as a control in a pregnancy study. The CDR3: CASTGTGISPLHF. CDR3 sequence (DNA): TGTGCCAGCACCGGGACAGGGATTTCACCCCTCCACTTT.